This is a list of T cell receptor beta chains from one sample in a study of cytomegalovirus exposure and HLA in healthy donors. The data were produced by immunoSEQ multiplex PCR, yet TCRdb's version contains in-frame clones alone and is incomplete. This table holds 150,000 to 200,000 clones, about 79% found once. The sequenced material came from PBMCs. These receptors were taken from a man aged 40-50 years in good health and CMV-seropositive. Both conserved end residues are part of each CDR3. A D gene is named only where the DNA matches it firmly. Some rows have no size entry. The others give once, few or many, or a class for an expanded clone.

v_gene	abundance	j_gene	d_gene	CDR3nt	CDR3aa
TRBV21-1	once	TRBJ2-7	-	TGTGCCAGCAAGAGCATTTGCGGACTCCGAAACTACGAGCAGTACTTC	CASKSICGLRNYEQYF
TRBV10-3	-	TRBJ2-3	TRBD2	TGTGCCATCAGCGACGGACTAGCGGGATCCACTAGCACAGATACGCAGTATTTT	CAISDGLAGSTSTDTQYF
TRBV4-2	-	TRBJ1-4	-	TGTGCCAGCAGCCAAGAGGGAGCGATGATGTATGAAAAACTGTTTTTT	CASSQEGAMMYEKLFF
TRBV4-1	once	TRBJ2-1	TRBD1	TGCGCCAGCAGCCTCGGCTCTATGGACAGGGTTAAGAACGAGCAGTTCTTC	CASSLGSMDRVKNEQFF
TRBV6-5	-	TRBJ2-4	TRBD1	TGTGCCAGCACCGACAGGGAAGCCAAAAACAGTCAGTACTTC	CASTDREAKNSQYF
TRBV18	-	TRBJ2-7	-	TGTGCCAGCTCACACGGAGGGCCGAAACCCTACGAGCAGTACTTC	CASSHGGPKPYEQYF
TRBV6-6	few	TRBJ1-1	-	TGTGCCACCCGAGAGAACACTGAAGCTTTCTTT	CATRENTEAFF
TRBV27	-	TRBJ2-7	TRBD2	TGTGCCAGCAGTTTAGGGACTAGCGGGATCGGCGAGCAGTACTTC	CASSLGTSGIGEQYF
TRBV11-3	once	TRBJ2-1	TRBD2	TGTGCCAGCAGCTCGCGGGGGGCGATATACAATGAGCAGTTCTTC	CASSSRGAIYNEQFF
TRBV4-1	few	TRBJ2-5	TRBD2	TGCGCCAGCAGCCAAGATGGACTAGCGGGCTTCCAAGAGACCCAGTACTTC	CASSQDGLAGFQETQYF
TRBV2	once	TRBJ2-1	-	TGTGCCAGCCGAGGGCAGGGGGGCAATGAGCAGTTCTTC	CASRGQGGNEQFF
TRBV2	-	TRBJ2-5	-	TGTGCCAGCAAAGGGAGTGAGACCCAGTACTTC	CASKGSETQYF
TRBV2	-	TRBJ2-2	-	TGTGCCAGCAGCCCCCCAGGGACTGCAGGTACCGGGGAGCTGTTTTTT	CASSPPGTAGTGELFF